A selection of T cell receptor beta chains follows, all from one sample in a study of T cell responses to AZD1222 COVID-19 vaccine. The table came from immunoSEQ multiplex PCR; TCRdb's copy has only in-frame clones and leaves some out. The data show roughly 160,000 clones, with 87% seen just once and around 1% held by the top ten. The starting material was peripheral blood, obtained 28 days after the second AZD1222 dose. The receptor set was obtained from an adult who received the AZD1222 COVID-19 vaccine. Each CDR3 is given with its conserved first and last residue. The D gene is left open where the match is weak. Clone size appears in some rows only: once, few, many, or a class for an expanded clone.

>TRBD1|TRBV3-1/TRBV3-2|TRBJ1-2|.
TGTGCCAGCAGCCTCGGTGCAGGGGGTTACGGCTACACCTTC
CASSLGAGGYGYTF
>TRBD1|TRBV3-1/TRBV3-2|TRBJ1-5|.
TGTGCCAGCAGCCAAGCGGACAGGGCAGGGCAGCCCCAGCATTTT
CASSQADRAGQPQHF
>.|TRBV5-1|TRBJ1-1|.
TGCGCCAGCAGCTTGCAGGGATCGCCCACTGAAGCTTTCTTT
CASSLQGSPTEAFF
>.|TRBV9|TRBJ1-5|.
TGTGCCAGCAGCGTAGGAGCGGTCCGCAATCAGCCCCAGCATTTT
CASSVGAVRNQPQHF
>TRBD1|TRBV7-7|TRBJ1-2|.
TGTGCCAACCCGGACAGGGGGCGCAGGTCTTATGGCTACACCTTC
CANPDRGRRSYGYTF
>.|TRBV11-2|TRBJ2-1|.
TGTGCCAGCAGCTTAGGGACAGAGTATGAGCAGTTCTTC
CASSLGTEYEQFF
>.|TRBV5-4|TRBJ2-7|.
TGTGCCAGCAGCTCCCAGGGGATAACTTACGAGCAGTACTTC
CASSSQGITYEQYF
>.|TRBV5-6|TRBJ2-3|.
TGTGCCAGCAGCTTGGGTAGCCGCACAGATACGCAGTATTTT
CASSLGSRTDTQYF
>TRBD2|TRBV9|TRBJ2-1|once
TGTGCCAGCAGCACACGAACGGGGGAGGGTGAGCAGTTCTTC
CASSTRTGEGEQFF
>.|TRBV19|TRBJ1-3|.
TGTGCCAGTAAGGGGACCTCTGGAAACACCATATATTTT
CASKGTSGNTIYF
>.|TRBV6-1|TRBJ1-2|.
TGTGCCAGCAGTGAGGTTGGCTACACCTTC
CASSEVGYTF
>.|TRBV7-2|TRBJ1-5|.
TGTGCCAGCAGCTTAGCGACCCAGCCCCAGCATTTT
CASSLATQPQHF
>.|TRBV18|TRBJ2-7|.
TGTGCCAGCTCACCACCAGGGGTGGTGACCTACGAGCAGTACTTC
CASSPPGVVTYEQYF
>TRBD1|TRBV11-2|TRBJ2-2|once
TGTGCCAGCAGCCGCCGAGGGGCAGGGGGCAAAACCGGGGAGCTGTTTTTT
CASSRRGAGGKTGELFF
>.|TRBV12-3/TRBV12-4|TRBJ2-5|.
TGTGCCAGCAGTTTACAGGGGGGGGAGACCCAGTACTTC
CASSLQGGETQYF
>TRBD1|TRBV20-1|TRBJ2-1|.
TGCAGTTCATCAGGGGGCAATGAGCAGTTCTTC
CSSSGGNEQFF
>.|TRBV29-1|TRBJ1-4|.
TGCAGCGTTGCCGGGCGGAACGAAAAACTGTTTTTT
CSVAGRNEKLFF
>TRBD2|TRBV15|TRBJ2-7|few
TGTGCCACCAGCAGAGTTAGCGGGGGAGGCGAGCAGTACTTC
CATSRVSGGGEQYF
>.|TRBV5-6|TRBJ1-2|few
TGTGCCAGCAGCTTGGACAGAAGAAACTATGGCTACACCTTC
CASSLDRRNYGYTF
>.|TRBV6-1|TRBJ1-5|once
TGTGCCAGCAGTGAAGCGACCGGTAGGCATTTT
CASSEATGRHF
>TRBD2|TRBV7-9|TRBJ2-7|.
TGTGCCAGCAGCTTAAGCGGGAAGGGAACCTACGAGCAGTACTTC
CASSLSGKGTYEQYF
>.|TRBV5-1|TRBJ1-5|.
TGCGCCAGCAGCTTGACGGGGGGTCGGCCCCAGCATTTT
CASSLTGGRPQHF